A single sample gave rise to the 10 T cell receptor beta chains below, sequenced in a study of beta chain features in type 1 diabetes. Since all of the isolated RNA was reverse transcribed, expressed TCRB transcripts were what got sequenced. Using immunoSEQ multiplex PCR, the repertoire was profiled, and TCRdb retains in-frame clones only, with some absent. The sample carries fewer than 550,000 clones, roughly 10% recorded once. Sequencing was performed on naive CD4+ T cells from blood. The receptors shown here come from a woman under 30 in good health.

The chain employs TRBV4-1 and TRBJ2-1; tentatively, D is TRBD1 (5 bases). This CDR3 is 13 amino acids long. CDR1 is MGHRA and CDR2 is YSYEKL in the germline V gene. V lost 6 bases and J 8 bases, leaving 14 bases between the germline ends. CDR3: CASSPLGVDEQFF. The CDR3 region has the DNA TGCGCCAGCAGTCCGCTAGGGGTCGATGAGCAGTTCTTC.

The table lists this clone with a few counts. The rearrangement joins TRBV7-9 to TRBJ2-7; no clear D. Germline lookup yields CDR1 SEHNR and CDR2 FQNEAQ (reference sequence). CDR3 length equals 12 residues. With 10 bases removed from V and 4 bases from J, the gap between germline ends came to 14 bases. DNA of the CDR3: TGTGCCACGACGTTAGTGGGATACGAGCAGTACTTC. Amino acids: CATTLVGYEQYF.

The chain couples TRBV28 to TRBJ2-4; the D gene could be TRBD1 or TRBD2 (5 bases each). The CDR3 totals 16 residues. Germline CDR1 is MDHEN and CDR2 is SYDVKM. V lost 5 bases and J lost 1, with 15 bases in between. This CDR3 reads CASSLPEGRAKNIQYF. CDR3 nucleotide sequence: TGTGCCAGCAGTCTCCCCGAGGGGCGGGCCAAAAACATTCAGTACTTC.

A few counts support this clone. The chain links TRBV14 to TRBJ1-6, with TRBD1 as a possible D gene (5 bases). The germline CDR1 and CDR2 sequences are SGHDN and FVKESK. The CDR3 consists of 14 residues. The ends were cut back, 6 bases at V and 10 bases at J, with 16 bases in the middle. CDR3 protein: CASSPNWGNSPLHF. The CDR3 DNA reads as TGTGCCAGCAGTCCCAACTGGGGGAACTCACCCCTCCACTTT.

The chain employs TRBV9 and TRBJ1-2; D unresolved. Germline-derived CDR1 and CDR2 are SGDLS and YYNGEE. The CDR3 spans 14 residues. Trimming cost V 0 bases and J 3 bases, with 9 bases left between them. This CDR3 is CASSVDLRDYGYTF. CDR3 DNA: TGTGCCAGCAGCGTAGATCTCAGAGACTATGGCTACACCTTC.

The rearrangement joins TRBV30 to TRBJ2-7; TRBD1 matches 7 bases. CDR1 is GTSNPN, CDR2 SVGIG, per germline (reference sequence). The CDR3 extends over 12 amino acids. The trim removed 3 bases at V and 6 bases at J, leaving 5 bases unmatched. As DNA, the CDR3 is TGTGCCTGGAGAAACCCAGGGGGCGAGCAGTACTTC. Its translation: CAWRNPGGEQYF.

This chain joins TRBV27 and TRBJ2-3; weak D call: TRBD1 (6 bases). This CDR3 comprises 15 residues. CDR1 is MNHEY, CDR2 SMNVEV, per germline (reference sequence). V was shortened by 4 bases and J by 6 bases, with 17 bases between the two germline ends. This CDR3 is CASSYRVGTSDTQYF. CDR3 nucleotides: TGTGCCAGCAGTTACAGGGTGGGCACGTCCGATACGCAGTATTTT.

The chain couples TRBV6-6 to TRBJ2-1; 7 positions match TRBD1. The CDR3 spans 15 residues. Germline V lookup: CDR1 MNHNY, CDR2 SVGAGI (reference sequence). The trim removed 6 bases at V and 0 bases at J, leaving 5 bases unmatched. This chain's CDR3 is CASRPRDSSYNEQFF. The CDR3, as DNA: TGTGCCAGCAGACCCCGGGACAGCTCCTACAATGAGCAGTTCTTC.

This chain uses TRBV14 with TRBJ2-1; 11 positions agree with TRBD2. The CDR3 has 15 amino acids. Germline CDR1 is SGHDN and CDR2 is FVKESK. V was clipped by 6 bases and J by 3 bases; unmatched bases: 4. CDR3 coding DNA: TGTGCCAGCAGACTTACTAGCGGGAGCTACAATGAGCAGTTCTTC. Its protein product is CASRLTSGSYNEQFF.

Only a few counts were recorded for this clone. This chain links TRBV7-9 with TRBJ1-4; no firm D call. Trimming removed 5 bases from V and 8 bases from J, with 9 bases in between. The CDR3 loop spans 12 amino acids. In germline, CDR1 is SEHNR, CDR2 FQNEAQ (reference sequence). The CDR3 sequence: CASSPIEEKLFF. CDR3 coding DNA: TGTGCCAGCAGCCCTATTGAGGAAAAACTGTTTTTT.